The 20 T cell receptor beta chains reported below all come from one sample, sequenced in a study of blood T cell repertoires in COVID-19. Clones were read by immunoSEQ multiplex PCR, and TCRdb kept only the in-frame ones, dropping some. This sample yields under 300,000 clones, of which approximately 80% are seen a single time; more than 6% belongs to the top ten. The sample consisted of peripheral blood. Receptors originate from a woman aged 60-75 years with active or convalescent COVID-19.

The chain carries TRBV9 and TRBJ2-1; 9 bases are shared with TRBD1. Germline V gene sequence: CDR1 SGDLS, CDR2 YYNGEE. V lost 3 bases and J lost 7; bases outside the gene matches: 5. CDR3 length: 14 amino acids. The CDR3 DNA follows: TGTGCCAGCAGCGATGGGGACAGGGCGAATGAGCAGTTCTTC. Residues: CASSDGDRANEQFF.

This clone was counted a single time. The CDR3 is CASSFDSSGKGTQYF. CDR3 coding DNA: TGTGCCAGCAGCTTTGATTCTAGCGGGAAGGGTACGCAGTATTTT. The rearrangement joins TRBV11-1 to TRBJ2-3; TRBD2 matches at 9 bases. V lost 3 bases to trimming and J lost 8 bases; unmatched junction nucleotides: 9. This CDR3 region has 15 residues. Looked up from germline, CDR1 is SGHAT and CDR2 is FQDESV (reference sequence).

The gene calls are TRBV6-2 or TRBV6-3 and TRBJ2-7, with 7 bases lining up with TRBD1. This CDR3 is 13 amino acids long. Per germline, CDR1 MNHEY and CDR2 SVGEGT. V lost 5 bases and J lost 4; bases outside the gene matches: 5. CDR3 in DNA: TGTGCCAGCAGTCGCCACAGGGGTTACGAGCAGTACGTC. This encodes CASSRHRGYEQYV.

The chain has TRBV27 and TRBJ2-2; TRBD2 matches 8 bases. CDR3 length: 14 amino acids. Germline CDR1 reads MNHEY; CDR2 reads SMNVEV (reference sequence). V lost 9 bases, J lost 1 base, and 4 bases stayed unmatched. The CDR3 here is CARRLAGNTGELFF. Written as DNA, the CDR3 is TGTGCCAGAAGGCTAGCGGGGAACACCGGGGAGCTGTTTTTT.

The chain couples TRBV3-1 (or the pseudogene TRBV3-2) to TRBJ2-5; TRBD1 agrees at 7 bases. V lost 1 base and J lost 1; bases outside the gene matches: 12. In germline, CDR1 is LGHDT, CDR2 YNNKEL (reference sequence). The CDR3 totals 18 residues. In DNA, the CDR3 is TGTGCCAGCAGCCAAGGGAAGGGGGACAGTGGTCTCCAAGAGACCCAGTACTTC. Its protein product is CASSQGKGDSGLQETQYF.

The gene calls are TRBV11-3 and TRBJ2-3; TRBD2 matches 15 bases. CDR1 and CDR2 from the germline V gene are SGHNT and YENEEA. The CDR3 is 19 residues long. The J segment lost 1 base and the V segment lost 5 bases, leaving 10 bases of the junction unmatched. CDR3 coding DNA: TGTGCCAGCAGCCGCCTGGGACTAGCGGGAGGAGGGGGCACAGATACGCAGTATTTT. As protein: CASSRLGLAGGGGTDTQYF.

The chain is built from TRBV9 and TRBJ2-7; D is ambiguous. Germline-derived CDR1 and CDR2 are SGDLS and YYNGEE. The CDR3 covers 13 residues. V was clipped by 1 base and J by 3 bases, with 8 bases between them. This CDR3 reads CASSVMTNYEQYV. In DNA, the CDR3 is TGTGCCAGCAGCGTAATGACAAACTACGAGCAGTACGTC.

V gene TRBV7-2 combines with J gene TRBJ1-1, with 8 nucleotides matching TRBD1. Germline V lookup: CDR1 SGHTA, CDR2 FQGNSA. There are 13 residues in the CDR3. V dropped 4 bases and J dropped 7; count of bases not matched to a gene: 5. The CDR3 region has the DNA TGTGCCAGCAGCTCCAGGACAGGGAGTGAAGCTTTCTTT. This encodes CASSSRTGSEAFF.

J is TRBJ2-7 and V is TRBV19; TRBD1 agrees at 7 bases. V trimming: 5 bases; J trimming: 2 bases; junction bases outside the gene matches: 12. From germline, CDR1 is LNHDA and CDR2 SQIVND (reference sequence). This CDR3 contains 16 residues. CDR3 nucleotides: TGTGCCAGTAGTCCTCGGGGCAGGGGGAGCACCTACGAGCAGTACTTC. It specifies CASSPRGRGSTYEQYF.

This chain joins TRBV30 and TRBJ2-7; TRBD2 agrees at 9 bases. CDR1 is GTSNPN and CDR2 is SVGIG in the germline V gene (reference sequence). V shed 0 bases and J 5 bases; nucleotides not matched to a gene: 5. CDR3 size: 14 residues. The CDR3 spells CAWSVRREGDEQYF. CDR3 DNA: TGTGCCTGGAGTGTCAGGCGGGAGGGCGACGAGCAGTACTTC.

This clone is a singleton in its sample. V gene TRBV11-2 combines with J gene TRBJ2-5; 8 bases match TRBD1. Per the germline V gene, CDR1 is SGHAT and CDR2 is FQNNGV. Trimming at V came to 5 bases and at J to 5 bases, leaving 7 bases not matched to a gene. This CDR3 region has 14 residues. The CDR3 region has the DNA TGTGCCAGCAGCCGACGGACAGGGACGGAGACCCAGTACTTC. Translated, it gives CASSRRTGTETQYF.

V usage is TRBV11-2 and J usage is TRBJ1-6, with 8 bases aligning to TRBD1. CDR1 is SGHAT and CDR2 is FQNNGV in the germline V gene. The length of the CDR3 is 17 residues. V dropped 5 bases and J dropped 4; count of bases not matched to a gene: 10. CDR3 nucleotides: TGTGCCAGCAGCCCAAGACCGGGACAGGAATATAATTCACCCCTCCACTTT. This codes for CASSPRPGQEYNSPLHF.

The chain uses TRBV12-3 or TRBV12-4 and TRBJ1-2; no reliable D call. V was trimmed by 6 bases and J by 1 base, leaving 9 bases between them. CDR3 length equals 13 residues. CDR3 amino acids: CASRIEGNYGYTF. The CDR3 nucleotides are TGTGCCAGCAGAATAGAGGGTAACTATGGCTACACCTTC.

The genes are TRBV10-3 and TRBJ2-6; TRBD1 is a possible D gene (6 bases). Germline CDR1 is ENHRY and CDR2 is SYGVKD. V shed 11 bases and J shed 3 bases, with 20 bases lying between them. The CDR3 length is 16 residues. Here the CDR3 DNA reads TGTGCCTCCAGGGACACCGGATCTGGTGGGGCCAACGTCCTGACTTTC. As protein: CASRDTGSGGANVLTF.

This chain joins TRBV6-1 and TRBJ1-5, with D tentatively TRBD1 (6 bases). V was cut by 4 bases and J by 3 bases, with 10 bases left in between. Germline CDR1 and CDR2: MNHNS and SASEGT. The CDR3 has 14 amino acids. The CDR3 here is CASSGQAYNQPQHF. The CDR3, as DNA: TGTGCCAGCAGTGGACAGGCGTACAATCAGCCCCAGCATTTT.

CDR3 DNA sequence: TGTGCCAGCAGCGTAGACCTCGGGATTGGGAATGAGCAGTTCTTC. The encoded protein is CASSVDLGIGNEQFF. The chain is built from TRBV9 and TRBJ2-1, with TRBD2 as a possible D gene (5 bases). With 0 bases removed from V and 7 bases from J, the gap between germline ends came to 14 bases. The CDR3 has 15 amino acids. In germline, CDR1 is SGDLS, CDR2 YYNGEE.

This rearrangement joins TRBV6-5 to TRBJ1-1; TRBD1 aligns across 7 bases. CDR3 length: 16 residues. In germline, CDR1 is MNHEY, CDR2 SVGAGI. V gave up 1 base and J gave up 3 bases; unmatched junction bases: 8. CDR3 in amino acids: CASSYYAGTADTEAFF. CDR3 DNA: TGTGCCAGCAGTTACTACGCCGGGACAGCAGACACTGAAGCTTTCTTT.

The gene calls are TRBV5-1 and TRBJ2-5; 8 bases are shared with TRBD1. Germline CDR1 reads SGHRS; CDR2 reads YFSETQ. V shed 9 bases and J 5 bases; nucleotides not matched to a gene: 6. The CDR3 spans 12 residues. CDR3 in DNA: TGCGCCACCCGCAGGGGGCTGGAGACCCAGTACTTC. Translation gives CATRRGLETQYF.

The J gene is TRBJ1-1, the V gene TRBV6-5, with TRBD1 as a possible D gene (5 bases). In germline, CDR1 is MNHEY, CDR2 SVGAGI. Trimming stripped 7 bases from V and 5 bases from J, with 17 bases between. The CDR3 has 14 amino acids. The chain's CDR3 is CASTEGPGVTEAFF. The CDR3 DNA follows: TGTGCCAGCACCGAGGGGCCGGGAGTTACTGAAGCTTTCTTT.

This clone was recorded once. The V call is TRBV29-1, the J call TRBJ2-3; 8 bases align to TRBD2. The length of the CDR3 is 14 residues. The trim removed 3 bases at V and 5 bases at J, leaving 7 bases unmatched. The germline V gene has CDR1 SQVTM and CDR2 ANQGSEA. The DNA for the CDR3 is TGCAGCGTTGACCCCGGACTAGCTGTAGATACGCAGTATTTT. Encoded protein: CSVDPGLAVDTQYF.